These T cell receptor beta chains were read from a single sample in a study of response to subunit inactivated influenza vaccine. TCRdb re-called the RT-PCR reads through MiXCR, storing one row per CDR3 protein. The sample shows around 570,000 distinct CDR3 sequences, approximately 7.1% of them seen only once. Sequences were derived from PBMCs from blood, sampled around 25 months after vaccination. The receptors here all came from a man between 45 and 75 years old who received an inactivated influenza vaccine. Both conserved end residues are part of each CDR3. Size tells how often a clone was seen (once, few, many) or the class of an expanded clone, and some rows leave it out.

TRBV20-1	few	CSARDTGQPQHF
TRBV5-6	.	CASSLGLGGSGQLRNTGELFF
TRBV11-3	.	CASSLGVSRFPSTDTQYF
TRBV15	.	CATSDPRKADTQYF
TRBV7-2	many	CASSPGGNTQYF
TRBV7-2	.	CASSFDRGLNEKLFF
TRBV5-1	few	CASSLDLGRGTGELFF
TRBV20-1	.	CSVKRDRVDYQPQHF
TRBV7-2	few	CASSSTSGGNSDTQYF
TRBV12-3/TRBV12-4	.	CASSPGQADLGPQHF
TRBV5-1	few	CASSISGKGTDTQYF
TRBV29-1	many	CSVEVTDTGNSYEQYF
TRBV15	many	CATSSSVISTDTQYF
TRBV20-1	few	CRATIQNYEQFF
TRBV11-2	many	CASSLGGTGEQFF
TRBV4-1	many	CASSQDSGGGAFSYNSPLHF